This TCR beta chain is from a study of early stage breast cancer tumors. Turning to the study itself: Among some 12 ER+/PR+/HER2- tumors, eight were ductal, four lobular.

Only one count was recorded for this clone. What it recognizes is unknown. Study-wide results and caveats: Most shared enriched TCRB sequences were commonly generated ones. Compared with adjacent normal breast tissue, tumors showed around 2.7-fold greater T cell density and higher clonality.

With 4 bases removed from V and 0 bases from J, the gap between germline ends came to 11 bases. The CDR3 loop spans 15 amino acids. The germline V gene encodes CDR1 SGHKS and CDR2 YYEKEE (reference sequence). Some clones are missing from TCRdb's copy, which holds only in-frame ones; the method was immunoSEQ multiplex PCR. The table has about 21,000 clones, about 76% seen once; the top ten hold 25% to 30%. This receptor was identified in a person in their 60s with breast cancer. The chain couples TRBV5-5 to TRBJ2-1, with a tentative D call TRBD1 (6 bases). What was sequenced was blood. CDR3 nucleotide sequence: TGTGCCAGCAGCCTAGAACAGGGCTCCTACAATGAGCAGTTCTTC. Protein: CASSLEQGSYNEQFF.